This record covers a single T cell receptor beta chain. Its antigen is unknown. TCRdb used MiXCR to reprocess the 5' RACE reads, holding one entry per CDR3 protein. The data contain about 350,000 distinct CDR3 sequences, 20% to 25% of them singletons. V was trimmed by 6 bases and J by 8 bases, leaving 13 bases between them. Germline V gives CDR1 SQVTM, CDR2 ANQGSEA. The CDR3 covers 12 residues. The data belong to a study of CD8 T cells in ankylosing spondylitis. Whole-study findings and limits: Disease-linked clones proved CD8+ and comparatively uncommon in peripheral blood. Earlier reports found some motif variants in synovial fluid and blood in reactive arthritis. A motif of fewer than ten highly homologous TCR beta variants was seen as apparently characteristic of ankylosing spondylitis blood.

The receptor was isolated from a male donor with ankylosing spondylitis or in good health (not recorded which). The sequencing sample was made of blood, either unsorted or a sorted T cell fraction (not recorded which). The chain couples TRBV29-1 to TRBJ1-4; D is possibly TRBD1 (6 bases). CDR3 protein: CSVPGTSEKLFF. In DNA, the CDR3 is TGCAGCGTCCCCGGGACAAGCGAAAAACTGTTTTTT.